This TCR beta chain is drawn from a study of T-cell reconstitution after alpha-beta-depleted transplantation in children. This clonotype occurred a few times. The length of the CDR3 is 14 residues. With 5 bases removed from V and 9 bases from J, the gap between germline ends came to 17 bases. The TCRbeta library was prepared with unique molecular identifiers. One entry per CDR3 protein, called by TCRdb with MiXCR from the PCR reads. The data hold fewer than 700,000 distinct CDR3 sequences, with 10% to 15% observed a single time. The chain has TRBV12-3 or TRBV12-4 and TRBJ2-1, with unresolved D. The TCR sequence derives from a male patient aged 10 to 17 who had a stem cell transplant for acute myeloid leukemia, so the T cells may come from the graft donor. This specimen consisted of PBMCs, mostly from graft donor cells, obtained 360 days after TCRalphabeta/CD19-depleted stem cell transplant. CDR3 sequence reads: CASSPLNAAGEQFF. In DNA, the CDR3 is TGTGCCAGCAGTCCTCTTAACGCGGCTGGTGAGCAGTTCTTC.